These 9 T cell receptor beta chains were all obtained from the same sample, sequenced in a study of chemoradiotherapy in HPV16-positive cancers. Using immunoSEQ multiplex PCR, the repertoire was profiled, and TCRdb retains in-frame clones only, with some absent. This table has under 8,500 clones, 75% to 85% appearing once. Material: tumor tissue, obtained from a patient who underwent chemoradiotherapy. The receptors were gathered from a human donor with HPV-associated anogenital cancer.

The V and J genes are TRBV30 and TRBJ1-1; possible D gene TRBD1, 6 bases. Germline CDR1 reads GTSNPN; CDR2 reads SVGIG (reference sequence). Deletions cut 0 bases from V and 1 base from J, with 9 bases between. The CDR3 sequence is 14 residues long. The CDR3 reads CAWSVQGRNTEAFF. The DNA for the CDR3 is TGTGCCTGGAGTGTACAGGGACGGAACACTGAAGCTTTCTTT.

V usage is TRBV5-1 and J usage is TRBJ1-4; TRBD1 is a possible D gene (5 bases). Germline V gives CDR1 SGHRS, CDR2 YFSETQ. The CDR3 has 14 amino acids. The germline V and J ends were trimmed by 0 bases and 5 bases, with 8 bases remaining between them. The CDR3 region is CASSLGQPNEKLFF. DNA of the CDR3: TGCGCCAGCAGCTTGGGACAGCCGAATGAAAAACTGTTTTTT.

The chain carries TRBV5-4 and TRBJ1-5; D perhaps matches TRBD1 (6 bases). The CDR3 loop spans 16 amino acids. V lost 4 bases and J 1 base, leaving 15 bases between the germline ends. Germline V gene lookup returns CDR1 SGHNT and CDR2 YYREEE (reference sequence). This chain's CDR3 is CASSIDGGRSNQPQHF. Here the CDR3 DNA reads TGTGCCAGCAGCATTGATGGGGGCCGGAGCAATCAGCCCCAGCATTTT.

The genes are TRBV10-2 and TRBJ1-2; 8 nucleotides line up with TRBD1. CDR3 size: 11 residues. Germline lookup yields CDR1 WSHSY and CDR2 SAAADI. The trim removed 8 bases at V and 8 bases at J, leaving 4 bases unmatched. CDR3 in amino acids: CASQGAGGYTF. The DNA for the CDR3 is TGCGCCAGCCAGGGGGCCGGCGGCTACACCTTC.

The CDR3 region has the DNA TGCAGCTGGAAAGCGGGGGTGGGAGCAGATACGCAGTATTTT. Its translation is CSWKAGVGADTQYF. This sequence joins TRBV29-1 and TRBJ2-3, with TRBD2 matching over 8 bases. Germline V gene sequence: CDR1 SQVTM, CDR2 ANQGSEA. Trimming took 8 bases from V and 4 from J; bases not matched to a gene: 11. This CDR3 comprises 14 residues.

The rearrangement links TRBV28 to TRBJ1-1; possibly TRBD1 for D (6 bases). Trimming removed 2 bases at V and 6 bases at J, with 13 bases between. The CDR3 covers 14 residues. Looked up from germline, CDR1 is MDHEN and CDR2 is SYDVKM. In DNA, the CDR3 is TGTGCCAGCAGTTTAACGGACAGCTTACCTGAAGCTTTCTTT. Residues: CASSLTDSLPEAFF.

CDR3 amino acids: CAISREAGDQPQHF. The DNA for the CDR3 is TGTGCCATCAGCCGGGAGGCGGGGGATCAGCCCCAGCATTTT. The chain has TRBV10-3 and TRBJ1-5, with D perhaps matching TRBD1 (5 bases). Deletions cut 6 bases from V and 5 bases from J, with 14 bases between. Germline-derived CDR1 and CDR2 are ENHRY and SYGVKD. This CDR3 contains 14 residues.

The genes are TRBV6-1 and TRBJ2-7; D unclear. The CDR3 totals 14 residues. Between the trimmed V and J ends, which lost 0 bases and 1 base, there was a span of 7 bases. Germline CDR1 reads MNHNS; CDR2 reads SASEGT. The CDR3 DNA follows: TGTGCCAGCAGTGAAGCCTACGGGTCCTACGAGCAGTACTTC. This translates into CASSEAYGSYEQYF.

The chain joins TRBV19 to TRBJ1-6; D ambiguous. Trimming left V 2 bases short and J 7 bases short, with 9 bases between. Per germline, CDR1 LNHDA and CDR2 SQIVND (reference sequence). The CDR3 length is 14 residues. This CDR3 reads CASSINGPNSPLHF. DNA for the CDR3: TGTGCCAGTAGTATAAACGGACCCAATTCACCCCTCCACTTT.